The T cell receptor (beta chain) under discussion was sequenced for a study of T-cell reconstitution after alpha-beta-depleted transplantation in children. Points from the study as a whole: There were reportedly several hundred expanded graft clones from which alpha-beta T cells came about two months after transplant.

Germline V CDR1 and CDR2: DFQATT, SNEGSKA (reference sequence). The length of the CDR3 is 15 residues. The J segment lost 7 bases and the V segment lost 6 bases, leaving 13 bases of the junction unmatched. In this sample, this clonotype turned up many times. Its specificity is not known. It was with unique molecular identifiers that the TCRbeta library was prepared. TCRdb independently ran MiXCR on the PCR reads; one entry per CDR3 protein. This sample has hundreds of thousands of distinct CDR3 sequences, with about 23% found just once. The TCR was taken from a boy in the first two years of life who had a stem cell transplant for acute myeloid leukemia, so the T cells may come from the graft donor. The chain recombines TRBV20-1 with TRBJ2-2; the match to TRBD2 covers 8 bases. Sequencing was performed on PBMCs, mostly from graft donor cells, taken 360 days after TCRalphabeta/CD19-depleted stem cell transplant. The CDR3 spells CSALLAGGGVGELFF. Written as DNA, the CDR3 is TGCAGTGCGCTCCTGGCGGGGGGAGGTGTCGGGGAGCTGTTTTTT.